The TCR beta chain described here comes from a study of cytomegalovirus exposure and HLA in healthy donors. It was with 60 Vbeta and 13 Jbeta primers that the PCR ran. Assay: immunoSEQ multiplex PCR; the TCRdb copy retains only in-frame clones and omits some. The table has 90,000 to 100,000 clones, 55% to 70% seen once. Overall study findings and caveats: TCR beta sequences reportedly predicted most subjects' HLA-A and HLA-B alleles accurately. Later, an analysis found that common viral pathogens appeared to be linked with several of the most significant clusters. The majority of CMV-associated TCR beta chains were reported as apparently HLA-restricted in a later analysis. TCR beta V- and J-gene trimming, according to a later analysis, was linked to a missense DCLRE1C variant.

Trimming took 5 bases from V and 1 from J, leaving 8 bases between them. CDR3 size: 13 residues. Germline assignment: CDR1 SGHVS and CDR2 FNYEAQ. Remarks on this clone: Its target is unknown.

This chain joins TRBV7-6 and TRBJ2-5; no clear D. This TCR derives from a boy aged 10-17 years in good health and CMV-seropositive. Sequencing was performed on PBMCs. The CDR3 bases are TGTGCCAGCAGCCGCGGAGTCCAAGAGACCCAGTACTTC. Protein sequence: CASSRGVQETQYF.